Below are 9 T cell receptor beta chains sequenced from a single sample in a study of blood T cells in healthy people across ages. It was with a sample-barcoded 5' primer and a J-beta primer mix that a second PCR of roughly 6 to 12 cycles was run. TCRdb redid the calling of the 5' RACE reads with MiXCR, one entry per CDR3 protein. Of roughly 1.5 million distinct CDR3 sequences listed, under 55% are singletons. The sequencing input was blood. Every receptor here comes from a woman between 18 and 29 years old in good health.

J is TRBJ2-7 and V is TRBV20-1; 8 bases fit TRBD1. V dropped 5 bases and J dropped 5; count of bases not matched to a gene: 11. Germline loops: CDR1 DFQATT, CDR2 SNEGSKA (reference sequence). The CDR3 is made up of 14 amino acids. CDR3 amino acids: CSAEYEGQGHEQYF. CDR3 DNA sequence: TGCAGTGCTGAATACGAAGGACAGGGCCACGAGCAGTACTTC.

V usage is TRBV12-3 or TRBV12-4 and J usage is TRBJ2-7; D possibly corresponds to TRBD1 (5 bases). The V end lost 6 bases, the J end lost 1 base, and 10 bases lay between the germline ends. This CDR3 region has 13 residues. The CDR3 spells CASRPDISYEQYF. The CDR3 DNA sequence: TGTGCCAGCAGGCCGGACATTTCCTACGAGCAGTACTTC.

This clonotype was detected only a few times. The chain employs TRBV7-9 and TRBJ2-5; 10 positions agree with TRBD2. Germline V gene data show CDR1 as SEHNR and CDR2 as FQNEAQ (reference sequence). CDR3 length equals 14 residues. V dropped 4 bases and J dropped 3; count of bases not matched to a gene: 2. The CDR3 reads CASSSGLAEETQYF. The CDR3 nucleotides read TGTGCCAGCAGCTCAGGACTAGCGGAAGAGACCCAGTACTTC.

CDR3 nucleotide sequence: TGTGCCAGCAGCTTAACCCGACTAGCGGGGGGGTTCAATGAGCAGTACTTC. As protein: CASSLTRLAGGFNEQYF. This rearrangement joins TRBV7-2 to TRBJ2-7; 14 bases are a match to TRBD2. After removal of 2 bases from V and 7 bases from J, the junction contained 10 bases not matched to a gene. CDR1 and CDR2 from the germline V gene are SGHTA and FQGNSA. This CDR3 contains 17 residues.

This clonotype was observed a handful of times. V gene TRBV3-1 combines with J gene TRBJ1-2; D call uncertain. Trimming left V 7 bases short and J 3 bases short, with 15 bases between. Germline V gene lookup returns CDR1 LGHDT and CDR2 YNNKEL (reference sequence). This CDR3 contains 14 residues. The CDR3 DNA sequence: TGTGCCAGCACCCCGGACGGAAGTTACTATGGCTACACCTTC. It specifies CASTPDGSYYGYTF.

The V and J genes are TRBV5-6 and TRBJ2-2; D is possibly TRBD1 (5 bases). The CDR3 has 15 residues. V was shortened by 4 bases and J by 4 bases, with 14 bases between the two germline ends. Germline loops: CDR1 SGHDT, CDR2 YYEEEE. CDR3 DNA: TGTGCCAGCAGCCCCAGGGCCCGAGGCACCGGGGAGCTGTTTTTT. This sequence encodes CASSPRARGTGELFF.

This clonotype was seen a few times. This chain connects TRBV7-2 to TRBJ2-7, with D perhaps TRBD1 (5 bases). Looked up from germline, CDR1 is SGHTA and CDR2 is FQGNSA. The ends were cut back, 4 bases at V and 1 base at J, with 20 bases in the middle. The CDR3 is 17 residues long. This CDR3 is CASSSQARTKTSYEQYF. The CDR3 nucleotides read TGTGCCAGCAGCTCCCAAGCCCGGACAAAGACTTCCTACGAGCAGTACTTC.

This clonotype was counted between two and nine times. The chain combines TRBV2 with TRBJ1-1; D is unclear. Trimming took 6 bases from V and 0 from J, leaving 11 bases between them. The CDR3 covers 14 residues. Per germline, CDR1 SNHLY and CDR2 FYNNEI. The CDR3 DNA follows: TGTGCCAGCAGGGCCGGACGGATGAACACTGAAGCTTTCTTT. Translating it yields CASRAGRMNTEAFF.

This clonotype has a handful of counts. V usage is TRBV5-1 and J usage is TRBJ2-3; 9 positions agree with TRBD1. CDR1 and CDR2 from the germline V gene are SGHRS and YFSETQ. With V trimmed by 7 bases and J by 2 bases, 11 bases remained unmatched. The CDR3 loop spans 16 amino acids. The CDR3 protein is CASGLGQGSFTDTQYF. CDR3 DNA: TGCGCCAGCGGGCTGGGACAGGGATCCTTCACAGATACGCAGTATTTT.